These T cell receptor beta chains were read from a single sample in a study of immune evolution from preneoplasia to lung adenocarcinoma. TCRdb's table, derived via immunoSEQ multiplex PCR, lists solely in-frame clones and lacks some. This repertoire shows around 21,000 clones, around three quarters found once; its top ten account for 5.5% to 6.5%. The specimen was FFPE invasive lung adenocarcinoma tissue. The receptors were gathered from a person in their sixties with lung adenocarcinoma. Each CDR3 is given with its conserved first and last residue. The D gene is left open where the match is weak. Some rows have no size entry. The others give once, few or many, or a class for an expanded clone.

>TRBJ1-2|TRBD1|NA|TRBV28
CASSFPGQGAVGYTF
TGTGCCAGCAGTTTCCCGGGACAGGGGGCGGTTGGCTACACCTTC
>TRBJ1-5|TRBD1|once|TRBV28
CASEEQGAGQPQHF
TGTGCCAGCGAAGAACAGGGGGCAGGGCAGCCCCAGCATTTT
>TRBJ1-3|TRBD1|NA|TRBV7-9
CASSFGQGENTIYF
TGTGCCAGCAGCTTCGGACAGGGAGAAAACACCATATATTTT
>TRBJ2-1|NA|few|TRBV7-2
CASSLGSYNEQFF
TGTGCCAGCAGCCTAGGCTCCTACAATGAGCAGTTCTTC
>TRBJ2-1|TRBD2|few|TRBV9
CASSVALGRMYNEQFF
TGTGCCAGCAGCGTAGCTCTCGGGAGGATGTACAATGAGCAGTTCTTC
>TRBJ2-5|NA|NA|TRBV28
CASSLLGTQYF
TGTGCCAGCAGTCTACTCGGGACCCAGTACTTC
>TRBJ1-1|NA|few|TRBV7-9
CASSPDLSWNTEAFF
TGTGCCAGCAGCCCCGATCTAAGCTGGAACACTGAAGCTTTCTTT
>TRBJ2-7|NA|NA|TRBV7-8
CASSPPLGEQYF
TGTGCCAGCAGCCCCCCACTAGGCGAGCAGTACTTC
>TRBJ2-4|NA|NA|TRBV28
CASSSGLASLGLKNIQYF
TGTGCCAGCAGTTCGGGTCTAGCTTCGCTGGGATTGAAAAACATTCAGTACTTC
>TRBJ2-1|TRBD2|few|TRBV5-1
CASSLEAGANNEQFF
TGCGCCAGCAGCTTGGAAGCGGGAGCCAACAATGAGCAGTTCTTC
>TRBJ2-7|NA|NA|TRBV5-1
CASSLGSHSREQYF
TGCGCCAGCAGCTTGGGGAGCCATAGTAGGGAGCAGTACTTC
>TRBJ1-5|NA|NA|TRBV5-1
CASRAGNLRETNQPQHF
TGCGCCAGCAGGGCCGGCAACCTCCGAGAAACTAATCAGCCCCAGCATTTT
>TRBJ2-5|NA|once|TRBV7-9
CASNLAGQRQETQYF
TGTGCCAGCAACCTCGCGGGACAGAGACAAGAGACCCAGTACTTC
>TRBJ2-1|TRBD2|NA|TRBV11-2
CASSPRGRAYNEQFF
TGTGCCAGCAGCCCACGCGGGAGGGCCTACAATGAGCAGTTCTTC
>TRBJ2-2|TRBD1|NA|TRBV2
CASSDRGTTGELFF
TGTGCCAGCAGTGACAGGGGGACCACCGGGGAGCTGTTTTTT
>TRBJ2-2|NA|NA|TRBV9
CASSDGWVTGELFF
TGTGCCAGCAGCGATGGATGGGTGACCGGGGAGCTGTTTTTT
>TRBJ2-7|TRBD1|few|TRBV11-2
CASSLTRQGLHEQYF
TGTGCCAGCAGCCTAACACGACAGGGTTTGCACGAGCAGTACTTC
>TRBJ2-5|TRBD1|NA|TRBV7-9
CASSLAGTGGSETQYF
TGTGCCAGCAGCTTAGCCGGGACAGGGGGCAGCGAGACCCAGTACTTC
>TRBJ2-7|TRBD2|NA|TRBV5-1
CASRAGEVGEQYF
TGCGCCAGCCGGGCGGGAGAAGTCGGCGAGCAGTACTTC
>TRBJ2-1|TRBD2|NA|TRBV9
CASSVEAGGRPYDEQFF
TGTGCCAGCAGCGTAGAAGCTGGCGGGAGGCCTTACGATGAGCAGTTCTTC
>TRBJ2-5|NA|NA|TRBV5-1
CASSLAAGRQETQYF
TGCGCCAGCAGCTTGGCAGCGGGCCGACAAGAGACCCAGTACTTC
>TRBJ1-5|NA|medium-sized|TRBV15
CATSVRANQPQHF
TGTGCCACCAGCGTGCGCGCGAATCAGCCCCAGCATTTT
>TRBJ2-3|TRBD2|NA|TRBV4-2
CASMTVAGGLDTQYF
TGTGCCAGCATGACAGTAGCGGGAGGGTTAGATACGCAGTATTTT
>TRBJ2-5|NA|few|TRBV19
CASSALGETQYF
TGTGCCAGTTCGGCATTGGGAGAGACCCAGTACTTC
>TRBJ1-1|TRBD1|NA|TRBV6-4
CASSESDRIMNTEAFF
TGTGCCAGCAGTGAATCGGACAGGATAATGAACACTGAAGCTTTCTTT
>TRBJ1-1|NA|NA|TRBV28
CASSSGTTIRGAFF
TGTGCCAGCAGTTCAGGGACAACCATCCGCGGAGCTTTCTTT
>TRBJ2-7|TRBD2|once|TRBV5-1
CASSLAAGGTYEQYF
TGCGCCAGCAGCTTGGCAGCGGGAGGAACCTACGAGCAGTACTTC
>TRBJ1-4|TRBD1|NA|TRBV10-2
CASRQGQGSNEKLFF
TGCGCCAGCAGACAGGGACAGGGGTCTAATGAAAAACTGTTTTTT
>TRBJ2-7|TRBD1|NA|TRBV27
CASSERQGWYEQYF
TGTGCCAGCAGTGAAAGACAGGGTTGGTACGAGCAGTACTTC
>TRBJ1-5|NA|NA|TRBV6-1
CASSEALGDYQPQHF
TGTGCCAGCAGTGAAGCGCTTGGGGATTATCAGCCCCAGCATTTT
>TRBJ1-1|NA|NA|TRBV5-1
CASSLDPNTEAFF
TGCGCCAGCAGCTTGGATCCGAACACTGAAGCTTTCTTT
>TRBJ1-1|NA|once|TRBV2
CASKLDWNTEAFF
TGTGCCAGCAAACTCGACTGGAACACTGAAGCTTTCTTT
>TRBJ2-3|NA|few|TRBV7-9
CASSLRGSRTDTQYF
TGTGCCAGCAGCTTACGAGGGAGTAGGACAGATACGCAGTATTTT
>TRBJ2-1|TRBD2|NA|TRBV28
CASSPPGGRANNEQFF
TGTGCCAGCAGTCCCCCTGGCGGGAGGGCCAACAATGAGCAGTTCTTC
>TRBJ1-5|NA|NA|TRBV5-6
CASSPGTGQPQHF
TGTGCCAGCAGCCCCGGGACCGGTCAGCCCCAGCATTTT
>TRBJ2-7|NA|NA|TRBV27
CASRPAASPLGQYF
TGTGCCAGCAGACCTGCGGCCAGCCCCTTGGGGCAGTACTTC
>TRBJ1-2|TRBD1|NA|TRBV28
CASSLSTGANYGYTF
TGTGCCAGCAGTTTGTCGACAGGGGCGAACTATGGCTACACCTTC
>TRBJ1-5|TRBD1|NA|TRBV7-8
CASSVRQGQPQHF
TGTGCCAGCAGCGTAAGACAGGGTCAGCCCCAGCATTTT
>TRBJ2-2|NA|few|TRBV5-6
CASSPRGGIWSGELFF
TGTGCCAGCAGCCCCAGGGGGGGGATATGGTCCGGGGAGCTGTTTTTT
>TRBJ2-7|NA|once|TRBV7-8
CASSLVASASAYEQYF
TGTGCCAGCAGCTTAGTAGCTTCGGCTTCGGCCTACGAGCAGTACTTC
>TRBJ2-7|TRBD2|NA|TRBV7-2
CASSFSATSGSGLGQYF
TGTGCCAGCAGCTTCTCGGCGACTAGCGGGAGCGGGTTGGGGCAGTACTTC
>TRBJ2-6|TRBD1|few|TRBV7-2
CASSRTGSPGANVLTF
TGTGCCAGCAGTCGGACAGGGTCTCCTGGGGCCAACGTCCTGACTTTC
>TRBJ1-2|NA|NA|TRBV30
CAWSEGEDYGYTF
TGTGCCTGGAGTGAAGGGGAGGACTATGGCTACACCTTC
>TRBJ1-6|NA|NA|TRBV7-2
CASNLGGNSPLHF
TGTGCCAGCAACCTTGGGGGGAATTCACCCCTCCACTTT
>TRBJ2-3|NA|NA|TRBV7-9
CASSFAPGDTQYF
TGTGCCAGCAGCTTCGCTCCCGGAGATACGCAGTATTTT
>TRBJ2-2|NA|NA|TRBV7-8
CASRIRRDTGELFF
TGTGCCAGCAGGATCCGCCGGGACACCGGGGAGCTGTTTTTT